This TCR beta chain is from a study of T cell changes during pregnancy in multiple sclerosis. Germline CDR1 reads MGHRA; CDR2 reads YSYEKL. The CDR3 is 14 residues long. With 0 bases removed from V and 3 bases from J, the gap between germline ends came to 9 bases. TCRdb keeps only in-frame clones here, not all; method: immunoSEQ multiplex PCR. Among 40,000 to 50,000 clones listed, roughly 93% were seen once. The sequence was collected from a female donor with multiple sclerosis, enrolled in a pregnancy study. The sequences come from CD8+ T cells from peripheral blood mononuclear cells, collected in the first trimester of pregnancy. This sequence joins TRBV4-1 and TRBJ2-7, with a possible D match to TRBD1 (6 bases). CDR3 DNA: TGCGCCAGCAGCCAAGATGGACAGTACTACGAGCAGTACTTC. Its protein product is CASSQDGQYYEQYF.